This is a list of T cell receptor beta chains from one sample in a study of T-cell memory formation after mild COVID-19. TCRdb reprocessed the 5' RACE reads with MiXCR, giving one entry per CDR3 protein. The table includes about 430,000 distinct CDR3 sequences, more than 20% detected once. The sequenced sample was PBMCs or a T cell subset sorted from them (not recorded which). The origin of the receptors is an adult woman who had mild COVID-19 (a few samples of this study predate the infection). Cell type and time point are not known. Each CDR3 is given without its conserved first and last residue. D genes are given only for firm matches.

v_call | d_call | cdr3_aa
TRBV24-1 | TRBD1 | ATSAPGTGGSDTQY
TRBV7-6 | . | ASSLGGTFNEQF
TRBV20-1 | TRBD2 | SARAGTRVGNEQF
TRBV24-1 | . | ATSDLENTEAF
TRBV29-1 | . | SVLLTGPNSPLH
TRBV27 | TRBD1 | ASTWGTENSPLH
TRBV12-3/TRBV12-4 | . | ASKSSTEAF
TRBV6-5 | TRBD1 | ASSWTGVSNEKLF
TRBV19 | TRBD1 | ASSISSGTGSYEQY
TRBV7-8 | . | ASSLVGGPSSGYT
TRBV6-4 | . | ATPVGGGQETQY
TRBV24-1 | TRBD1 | ATVTHRGNQPQH
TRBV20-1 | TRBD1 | SARAPGQVMNTEAF
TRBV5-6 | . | ASSLVLAETQY
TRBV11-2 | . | ASSLAGSSPNYGYT
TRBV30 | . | AWSVLSDNEQF
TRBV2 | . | ASDVGREAF
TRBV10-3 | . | AISDGRLYGYT
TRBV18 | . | ASSPASGGGSYEQY
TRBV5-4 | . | ASSFSVGGRSGANVLT